This entry describes one T cell receptor (beta chain). What antigen it recognizes has not been identified. Base quality data are lacking; no much larger clone is found one base away. Cut back by 3 bases and 1 base, the V and J ends lie 12 bases apart. There are 15 amino acids in the CDR3, from cysteine to phenylalanine inclusive. Only the CDR3 DNA is retained, 45 bases long and in frame from the first base. The germline V gene (reference sequence) supplies CDR1 MNHEY and CDR2 SMNVEV. TCRbeta CDR3 regions were amplified from genomic DNA using the immunoSEQ Assay, a bias-controlled multiplex PCR. In the authors' own workflow: The number of nucleated cells in each sample was estimated by amplification of reference gene primers within the assay. To quantify the absolute abundance of each unique TCRbeta CDR3 rearrangement, sequence reads were collapsed and filtered. Productive Simpson clonality was computed per sample as the square root of Simpson's diversity index over productive rearrangements. Drawn from immuneACCESS, this table holds only the in-frame rearrangements with V and J called that TCRdb kept. Clones are partly lost; checked studies trace under half to an unresolved V gene and leave the rest unexplained. Clonal size and the V and J genes are those of that table, whereas D and trimming came from the DNA. This sample is represented by around 190,000 clones; 70% to 90% of them were singletons. The biggest ten clones account for 1% to 1.4% of the sample.

The data originate from a study of blood T cell repertoires in COVID-19 (dated by TCRdb to about 2020). As for the study more broadly: Samples from collaborators originated in the United States, Italy and Spain and spanned both the acute and convalescent phases of COVID-19. The repertoires were released in a freely available public database meant as a resource for research on the immune response to SARS-CoV-2. Sample metadata almost always included a de-identified subject ID, COVID-19 status, age in years and sex. Where available, HLA class I and class II types were obtained from metadata supplied by the sample provider rather than from assay-based typing. Deeply sampled blood TCRbeta repertoires from subjects exposed to, actively infected with, or recovered from COVID-19 were included in the dataset. Samples came from the ongoing ImmuneRACE study (first 160 participants) plus 1,254 subjects from 6 global collaborators. The prospective study material was composed of cDNA or gDNA derived from T cells, B-cell-depleted T cells, or PBMCs. Beyond this particular receptor, the publication reports: Clinical and demographic metadata were provided uncurated, with the amount varying by source and participant.

Each collaborating institution followed its own protocols to collect whole blood in K2EDTA tubes. Collaborator samples were shipped for TCRbeta analysis as frozen whole blood, isolated PBMCs, or DNA extracted from either sample type. Sequencing input: peripheral blood. This clonotype was sampled from a young man with acute or convalescent COVID-19. Recombination connected TRBV27 to TRBJ1-1; a tentative D match to TRBD1 spans 5 bases. This receptor carries the CDR3 CASSLVQGPNTEAFF. The DNA sequence is TGTGCCAGCAGTTTGGTTCAGGGCCCGAACACTGAAGCTTTCTTT.